The 5 T cell receptor beta chains given below trace back to one sample, sequenced in a study of blood T cell repertoires in COVID-19. Produced via immunoSEQ multiplex PCR; TCRdb's table is partial and in-frame only. The table shows about 110,000 clones, with over 70% occurring only once. Source material: peripheral blood. These receptors were collected from a human donor with acute or convalescent COVID-19. The donor label of this sample is uncertain.

This chain links TRBV11-2 with TRBJ2-1; 8 bases line up with TRBD2. The CDR3 totals 16 residues. The junction had 11 bases not matched to a gene; V was cut back by 4 bases and J by 6 bases. In germline, CDR1 is SGHAT, CDR2 FQNNGV. The CDR3 sequence: CASSSKGTSWGNEQFF. The DNA of the CDR3 is TGTGCCAGCAGCTCCAAAGGGACTAGTTGGGGCAATGAGCAGTTCTTC. Using reference TRBV11-2 and TRBJ2-1 for the parts outside the CDR3, the full variable domain is EAGVAQSPRYKIIEKRQSVAFWCNPISGHATLYWYQQILGQGPKLLIQFQNNGVVDDSQLPKDRFSAERLKGVDSTLKIQPAKLEDSAVYLCASSSKGTSWGNEQFFGPGTRLTVL.

The rearrangement joins TRBV5-1 to TRBJ2-7, with D perhaps TRBD2 (6 bases). Per germline, CDR1 SGHRS and CDR2 YFSETQ. The V end lost 0 bases, the J end lost 7 bases, and 17 bases lay between the germline ends. The CDR3 totals 15 residues. The CDR3 protein is CASSLVVAGPREQYF. The DNA of the CDR3 is TGCGCCAGCAGCTTGGTGGTCGCGGGGCCGAGGGAGCAGTACTTC.

The chain recombines TRBV6-5 with TRBJ2-5; a weak D match, TRBD2 (5 bases). V was clipped by 6 bases and J by 5 bases, with 19 bases between them. The CDR3 totals 15 residues. From germline, CDR1 is MNHEY and CDR2 SVGAGI. CDR3 in DNA: TGTGCCAGCAGCCGGGATTTCACCTCGGTGGAGACCCAGTACTTC. Translation: CASSRDFTSVETQYF.

This clone turned up a few times. The V and J genes are TRBV28 and TRBJ2-3; tentatively, D is TRBD2 (6 bases). The germline V and J ends were trimmed by 3 bases and 10 bases, with 17 bases remaining between them. The CDR3 is made up of 14 amino acids. Germline CDR1 is MDHEN and CDR2 is SYDVKM. The CDR3 loop reads CASSFPTTSLAQYF. CDR3 bases: TGTGCCAGCAGTTTCCCAACGACTAGTTTAGCGCAGTATTTT.

The chain uses TRBV6-5 and TRBJ1-1; TRBD1 aligns across 8 bases. From germline, CDR1 is MNHEY and CDR2 SVGAGI. The CDR3 is 14 residues long. Trimming took 4 bases from V and 7 from J; bases not matched to a gene: 8. CDR3 in amino acids: CASSLDRVNLEAFF. In nucleotides, the CDR3 is TGTGCCAGCAGTTTGGACAGGGTCAATCTTGAAGCTTTCTTT.